These 28 T cell receptor beta chains were all obtained from the same sample, sequenced in a study of CD8+ T cells in alopecia areata. The sample's treatment: oral pan-JAK inhibitor, 5-10 mg twice daily. After isolation, RNA underwent reverse transcription to generate cDNA as the sequencing template. Using immunoSEQ multiplex PCR, the repertoire was profiled, and TCRdb retains in-frame clones only, with some absent. The sample holds a few hundred thousand clones, around three fifths seen once. The sequenced sample was CD4+ T cells sorted from blood, obtained at roughly week 53, from a patient treated with tofacitinib. These receptors came from a human donor with alopecia areata.

This clone was seen a single time. The chain carries TRBV11-1 and TRBJ2-3; D gene ambiguous. V was trimmed by 1 base and J by 3 bases, leaving 2 bases between them. This CDR3 is 12 amino acids long. CDR1 and CDR2 (germline): SGHAT, FQDESV (reference sequence). The CDR3 sequence is CASSLGTDTQYF. The CDR3 nucleotides read TGTGCCAGCAGCTTAGGGACAGATACGCAGTATTTT. Filled out from reference TRBV11-1 and TRBJ2-3, the complete variable domain reads EAEVAQSPRYKITEKSQAVAFWCDPISGHATLYWYRQILGQGPELLVQFQDESVVDDSQLPKDRFSAERLKGVDSTLKIQPAELGDSAMYLCASSLGTDTQYFGPGTRLTVL.

J is TRBJ2-7 and V is TRBV2, with 8 bases matching TRBD1. V gave up 5 bases and J gave up 4 bases; unmatched junction bases: 7. The CDR3 has 14 amino acids. Germline V gene data show CDR1 as SNHLY and CDR2 as FYNNEI. CDR3 bases: TGTGCCAGCAGTACGGACAGGGTGGAATACGAGCAGTACTTC. Translated, it gives CASSTDRVEYEQYF.

V gene TRBV7-2 combines with J gene TRBJ1-1, with 7 nucleotides matching TRBD1. Germline assignment: CDR1 SGHTA and CDR2 FQGNSA. The CDR3 totals 16 residues. Trimming took 4 bases from V and 4 from J; bases not matched to a gene: 12. CDR3 nucleotide sequence: TGTGCCAGCAGCTCCGACAGGGCCCAGTGGGCCACTGAAGCTTTCTTT. Protein product: CASSSDRAQWATEAFF.

The V call is TRBV9, the J call TRBJ1-1, with D perhaps matching TRBD1 (6 bases). The V and J ends lost 0 bases and 6 bases respectively, with 12 bases between them. Germline V CDR1 and CDR2: SGDLS, YYNGEE. The CDR3 consists of 14 residues. The CDR3, as DNA: TGTGCCAGCAGCGTAGTGGGGGCGACGGCTGAAGCTTTCTTT. This encodes CASSVVGATAEAFF.

The rearrangement uses TRBV29-1 and TRBJ2-7; D not certain. Germline lookup yields CDR1 SQVTM and CDR2 ANQGSEA. There are 12 residues in the CDR3. Trimming removed 7 bases from V and 2 bases from J, with 12 bases in between. Written as DNA, the CDR3 is TGCAGCGCTAGGAAAGGGCCCTACGAGCAGTACTTC. Encoded protein: CSARKGPYEQYF.

V gene TRBV29-1 combines with J gene TRBJ2-1, with a weak D call TRBD2 (5 bases). Germline CDR1 SQVTM, CDR2 ANQGSEA. This CDR3 contains 12 residues. V shed 7 bases and J shed 5 bases, with 12 bases lying between them. CDR3: CSAGLGNNEQFF. The CDR3 nucleotides read TGCAGCGCCGGACTGGGAAACAATGAGCAGTTCTTC.

The V and J genes are TRBV9 and TRBJ1-2, with 7 bases identical to TRBD1. Germline CDR1 and CDR2: SGDLS and YYNGEE. Trimming removed 2 bases from V and 2 bases from J; junction bases left unmatched: 6. CDR3 length equals 15 residues. CDR3 protein: CASSVWPQGNYGYTF. DNA of the CDR3: TGTGCCAGCAGCGTCTGGCCACAGGGGAACTATGGCTACACCTTC.

The genes are TRBV2 and TRBJ1-1; D is unclear. V lost 2 bases and J 3 bases, leaving 4 bases between the germline ends. Germline V lookup: CDR1 SNHLY, CDR2 FYNNEI. The CDR3 loop spans 12 amino acids. The CDR3 spells CASSESDTEAFF. For the CDR3, the DNA is TGTGCCAGCAGTGAATCAGACACTGAAGCTTTCTTT.

This chain connects TRBV2 to TRBJ2-1; no clear D gene. Trimming removed 8 bases from V and 9 bases from J, with 11 bases in between. Germline V CDR1 and CDR2: SNHLY, FYNNEI. The CDR3 loop spans 11 amino acids. The CDR3 loop is CASDPLGEQFF. The CDR3, as DNA: TGTGCCAGCGATCCCCTTGGTGAGCAGTTCTTC. The full variable domain, with the rest looked up from reference TRBV2 and TRBJ2-1, is EPEVTQTPSHQVTQMGQEVILRCVPISNHLYFYWYRQILGQKVEFLVSFYNNEISEKSEIFDDQFSVERPDGSNFTLKIRSTKLEDSAMYFCASDPLGEQFFGPGTRLTVL.

The V and J genes are TRBV7-3 and TRBJ2-4, with TRBD1 as a possible D gene (6 bases). CDR1 and CDR2 (germline): SGHTA, FQGTGA. The CDR3 consists of 13 residues. The ends were cut back, 3 bases at V and 5 bases at J, with 8 bases in the middle. Here the CDR3 reads CASSFAGENIQYF. DNA for the CDR3: TGTGCCAGCAGCTTCGCAGGGGAAAACATTCAGTACTTC.

This clone was detected only a few times. The chain is built from TRBV6-4 and TRBJ2-1, with 10 bases fitting TRBD1. Germline CDR1 and CDR2: MRHNA and SNTAGT. Trimming cost V 6 bases and J 5 bases; bases outside gene matches: 7. CDR3 length equals 15 residues. In DNA form, the CDR3 reads TGTGCCAGCAGCCCGGACAGGGGGGCCGACAATGAGCAGTTCTTC. Encoded protein: CASSPDRGADNEQFF.

The chain uses TRBV15 and TRBJ2-6; unclear D gene. V lost 0 bases to trimming and J lost 2 bases, with 5 bases between them. This CDR3 has 15 amino acids. Germline assignment: CDR1 LNHNV and CDR2 YYDKDF (reference sequence). This CDR3 reads CATSREGTGANVLTF. The CDR3 nucleotides read TGTGCCACCAGCAGAGAAGGGACTGGGGCCAACGTCCTGACTTTC.

The chain carries TRBV5-1 and TRBJ2-7, with D maybe TRBD1 (5 bases). Germline assignment: CDR1 SGHRS and CDR2 YFSETQ. The CDR3 sequence is 11 residues long. The V end lost 3 bases, the J end lost 7 bases, and 8 bases lay between the germline ends. The chain's CDR3 is CASSSDIEQYF. The CDR3 DNA follows: TGCGCCAGCAGCTCGGACATTGAGCAGTACTTC.

The chain is built from TRBV7-2 and TRBJ2-5; 9 bases agree with TRBD1. The junction had 1 base not matched to a gene; V was cut back by 0 bases and J by 5 bases. The V gene's germline CDR1 is SGHTA and CDR2 FQGNSA. This CDR3 is 14 amino acids long. The CDR3: CASSLAGQGETQYF. CDR3 DNA: TGTGCCAGCAGCTTAGCTGGACAGGGGGAGACCCAGTACTTC.

The rearrangement joins TRBV25-1 to TRBJ1-2; no definite D call. Germline V gives CDR1 MGHDK, CDR2 SYGVNS. The CDR3 spans 13 residues. The germline V and J ends were trimmed by 6 bases and 5 bases, with 13 bases remaining between them. The CDR3 reads CASSLTAGYGYTF. CDR3 nucleotides: TGTGCCAGCAGCCTCACCGCTGGGTATGGCTACACCTTC.

The CDR3 loop is CASSVAPGRGNTEAFF. The CDR3, as DNA: TGTGCCAGCAGCGTAGCCCCGGGGAGAGGGAACACTGAAGCTTTCTTT. The chain carries TRBV9 and TRBJ1-1; D is undetermined. V lost 0 bases and J lost 1, with 13 bases in between. The CDR3 runs to 16 residues. Germline-derived CDR1 and CDR2 are SGDLS and YYNGEE.

The sample holds one count of this clone. The rearrangement links TRBV10-3 to TRBJ1-2, with unresolved D. The CDR3 totals 12 residues. CDR1 and CDR2 from the germline V gene are ENHRY and SYGVKD. Trimming removed 6 bases at V and 2 bases at J, with 7 bases between. CDR3 coding DNA: TGTGCCATCAGGTCAGAGAACTATGGCTACACCTTC. Translating gives CAIRSENYGYTF.

This clone appeared once. The chain has TRBV27 and TRBJ2-1; D not certain. The CDR3 is 13 residues long. V was shortened by 10 bases and J by 2 bases, with 12 bases between the two germline ends. Germline loops: CDR1 MNHEY, CDR2 SMNVEV (reference sequence). This chain's CDR3 is CAIRPPPYNEQFF. DNA of the CDR3: TGTGCCATCCGGCCTCCTCCCTACAATGAGCAGTTCTTC.

V and J are TRBV9 and TRBJ1-6, with a tentative D call TRBD1 (6 bases). V lost 2 bases and J 8 bases, leaving 11 bases between the germline ends. The CDR3 loop spans 14 amino acids. Germline lookup yields CDR1 SGDLS and CDR2 YYNGEE. The CDR3 protein is CASSVGGADSPLHF. The CDR3 DNA reads TGTGCCAGCAGCGTCGGGGGCGCGGATTCACCCCTCCACTTT.

The count of this clone is one. This chain connects TRBV11-2 to TRBJ2-3; 8 bases are a match to TRBD1. The CDR3 totals 15 residues. Germline V gene lookup returns CDR1 SGHAT and CDR2 FQNNGV. The trim removed 5 bases at V and 1 base at J, leaving 5 bases unmatched. CDR3 DNA sequence: TGTGCCAGCAGCCCAGGACAGGGCGGCACAGATACGCAGTATTTT. This sequence encodes CASSPGQGGTDTQYF.

The chain joins TRBV30 to TRBJ1-6, with 7 bases identical to TRBD1. This CDR3 region has 17 residues. V lost 0 bases, J lost 10 bases, and 15 bases stayed unmatched. Germline-derived CDR1 and CDR2 are GTSNPN and SVGIG (reference sequence). CDR3 loop: CAWSVPSTGHSRSPLHF. CDR3 sequence (DNA): TGTGCCTGGAGTGTACCCTCGACAGGGCATTCACGCTCACCCCTCCACTTT.

The count of this clone is one. Additional DNA sequences in this sample encode the identical CDR3. The chain couples TRBV30 to TRBJ1-1, with D possibly TRBD1 on 6 matching bases. The V gene lost 3 bases and the J gene lost 2 bases, with 10 bases spanning the gap. The CDR3 consists of 13 residues. The germline gives CDR1 GTSNPN, CDR2 SVGIG (reference sequence). The CDR3 nucleotides are TGTGCCTGGAGCGGACAGCTTAACACTGAAGCTTTCTTT. Amino acids: CAWSGQLNTEAFF.

This chain links TRBV15 with TRBJ2-5, with 7 bases aligning to TRBD1. The germline V gene has CDR1 LNHNV and CDR2 YYDKDF (reference sequence). V lost 5 bases and J lost 5; bases outside the gene matches: 8. The CDR3 covers 14 residues. Written as DNA, the CDR3 is TGTGCCACCAGCGGAAGACAGGGTGGGGAGACCCAGTACTTC. Amino acid sequence: CATSGRQGGETQYF.

This chain joins TRBV4-3 and TRBJ1-4; unclear D gene. In germline, CDR1 is LGHNA, CDR2 YSLEER. This CDR3 region has 15 residues. The V gene lost 0 bases and the J gene lost 8 bases, with 13 bases spanning the gap. The CDR3 region has the DNA TGCGCCAGCAGCCAAGATTGGACCGGGAACGAAAAACTGTTTTTT. It translates to CASSQDWTGNEKLFF.

The V call is TRBV7-2, the J call TRBJ2-7; 8 bases agree with TRBD2. Germline-derived CDR1 and CDR2 are SGHTA and FQGNSA. This CDR3 contains 18 residues. After removal of 1 base from V and 0 bases from J, the junction contained 11 bases not matched to a gene. The CDR3 DNA reads as TGTGCCAGCAGCTTAGTAATACCACGGACTAGCCTCTCCTACGAGCAGTACTTC. It codes for CASSLVIPRTSLSYEQYF.

The chain recombines TRBV15 with TRBJ1-5; D may be TRBD1 (5 bases). The germline V gene encodes CDR1 LNHNV and CDR2 YYDKDF (reference sequence). The V and J ends lost 2 bases and 6 bases respectively, with 11 bases between them. This CDR3 comprises 14 residues. In DNA form, the CDR3 reads TGTGCCACCAGCAGACAGGGTCTTAGTCAGCCCCAGCATTTT. This translates into CATSRQGLSQPQHF. The full variable domain, completed using reference TRBV15 and TRBJ1-5, is DAMVIQNPRYQVTQFGKPVTLSCSQTLNHNVMYWYQQKSSQAPKLLFHYYDKDFNNEADTPDNFQSRRPNTSFCFLDIRSPGLGDTAMYLCATSRQGLSQPQHFGDGTRLSIL.

This clone was picked up a small number of times. The chain has TRBV10-3 and TRBJ2-3; D not resolved. Germline V gene lookup returns CDR1 ENHRY and CDR2 SYGVKD. Trimming stripped 6 bases from V and 0 bases from J, with 10 bases between. The CDR3 is 14 amino acids. The CDR3 coding sequence is TGTGCCATCAGCCCAGAAGGTAGCACAGATACGCAGTATTTT. This codes for CAISPEGSTDTQYF.

This clone was observed at least ten times. This chain uses TRBV7-8 with TRBJ2-7; the match to TRBD2 covers 7 bases. CDR1 SGHVS and CDR2 FQNEAQ come from the germline V gene. The CDR3 spans 18 residues. With 5 bases clipped from V and 3 bases from J, the junction kept 19 bases outside the gene matches. The CDR3 loop is CASSPYRVGGTAGYEQYF. DNA of the CDR3: TGTGCCAGCAGCCCCTACCGTGTCGGGGGGACCGCAGGCTACGAGCAGTACTTC.